The text below deals with one TCR beta chain. The sample belongs to a study of technical replicates of blood from several donors. Trimming at V came to 3 bases and at J to 10 bases, leaving 9 bases not matched to a gene. The CDR3 runs to 14 residues. Germline V lookup: CDR1 SGHAT, CDR2 FQNNGV. Profiled with immunoSEQ multiplex PCR; TCRdb holds only in-frame clones, not every one. The profile covers about 80,000 clones, with approximately 93% appearing a single time and approximately 0.4% taken by the ten largest. V is TRBV11-2 and J is TRBJ1-2, with 9 nucleotides matching TRBD1. Sequencing was done on a sample of T cells isolated from PBMCs. This sequence was found in a human donor in good health. The CDR3 loop reads CASSFGTGIKDYTF. The CDR3 DNA sequence: TGTGCCAGCAGCTTCGGGACAGGGATCAAGGACTACACCTTC.